A single sample gave rise to the 20 T cell receptor beta chains below, sequenced in a study of blood T cell repertoires in COVID-19. Profiled with immunoSEQ multiplex PCR; TCRdb holds only in-frame clones, not every one. Among some 130,000 clones, around 89% were seen once, and the ten largest hold around 3.2%. The sample comprised peripheral blood. The source is a man in his fifties or sixties with active or convalescent COVID-19.

The V gene is TRBV15, the J gene TRBJ2-3; 8 nucleotides agree with TRBD1. The CDR3 length is 16 residues. V trimming: 0 bases; J trimming: 3 bases; junction bases outside the gene matches: 5. Germline V gene lookup returns CDR1 LNHNV and CDR2 YYDKDF (reference sequence). The CDR3 loop reads CATSRDRGRRTDTQYF. The CDR3, as DNA: TGTGCCACCAGCAGAGACAGGGGGCGACGGACAGATACGCAGTATTTT.

The J gene is TRBJ2-7, the V gene TRBV7-9, with a weak D call TRBD1 (5 bases). Trimming took off 5 bases at V and 2 bases at J, with 13 bases between the two ends. Germline lookup yields CDR1 SEHNR and CDR2 FQNEAQ (reference sequence). The CDR3 has 14 residues. CDR3 DNA sequence: TGTGCCAGCAGCACAGGTTCAGTCACCTACGAGCAGTACTTC. Its translation is CASSTGSVTYEQYF.

At least ten counts were recorded for this clone. The rearrangement uses TRBV19 and TRBJ1-2, with D tentatively TRBD1 (5 bases). V was cut by 6 bases and J by 3 bases, with 8 bases left in between. The CDR3 spans 12 residues. The germline CDR1 and CDR2 sequences are LNHDA and SQIVND (reference sequence). The DNA for the CDR3 is TGTGCCAGTAGCGGGGGGTACTATGGCTACACCTTC. Encoded protein: CASSGGYYGYTF.

The chain joins TRBV21-1 to TRBJ1-2. TRBV21-1 is deemed a pseudogene. CDR3 size: 15 residues. The CDR3 protein is CASSKRPGEGSGYTF. CDR3 nucleotide sequence: TGTGCCAGCAGCAAAAGGCCCGGCGAGGGTAGTGGCTACACCTTC.

The rearrangement links TRBV4-3 to TRBJ1-5; no firm D call. The V and J ends lost 0 bases and 0 bases respectively, with 6 bases between them. CDR1 is LGHNA, CDR2 YSLEER, per germline. This CDR3 contains 15 residues. The CDR3 region is CASSQDRYSNQPQHF. The CDR3 bases are TGCGCCAGCAGCCAAGACAGGTATAGCAATCAGCCCCAGCATTTT.

The rearrangement uses TRBV18 and TRBJ1-1; the match to TRBD1 covers 7 bases. The germline V gene has CDR1 KGHSH and CDR2 LQKENI. J was trimmed by 3 bases and V by 0 bases; bases with no gene match: 10. CDR3 length equals 17 residues. In DNA, the CDR3 is TGTGCCAGCTCACCACCCAATACAGGGGCGGGTGACACTGAAGCTTTCTTT. This sequence encodes CASSPPNTGAGDTEAFF. Together with reference TRBV18 and TRBJ1-1, the CDR3 gives the full variable domain: NAGVMQNPRHLVRRRGQEARLRCSPMKGHSHVYWYRQLPEEGLKFMVYLQKENIIDESGMPKERFSAEFPKEGPSILRIQQVVRGDSAAYFCASSPPNTGAGDTEAFFGQGTRLTVV.

The V gene is TRBV5-4, the J gene TRBJ2-2; possible D gene TRBD2, 5 bases. Germline V gene lookup returns CDR1 SGHNT and CDR2 YYREEE (reference sequence). The CDR3 length is 16 residues. Trimming shortened V by 4 bases and J by 4 bases, and 17 bases separated the two germline ends. CDR3 bases: TGTGCCAGCAGCGTGCGGGCCGCACTGGGCACCGGGGAGCTGTTTTTT. Encoded protein: CASSVRAALGTGELFF.

This clone was picked up one time. J is TRBJ1-2 and V is TRBV7-9; D is ambiguous. V was trimmed by 1 base and J by 7 bases, leaving 13 bases between them. The germline CDR1 and CDR2 sequences are SEHNR and FQNEAQ (reference sequence). This CDR3 has 14 residues. The CDR3 nucleotides are TGTGCCAGCAGCTTAGAGCCCCTAGAGGGTGGCTACACCTTC. Protein sequence: CASSLEPLEGGYTF.

In its sample, this clone was seen once. This sequence joins TRBV9 and TRBJ1-3; D perhaps matches TRBD1 (5 bases). This CDR3 has 15 amino acids. Per germline, CDR1 SGDLS and CDR2 YYNGEE. Trimming removed 4 bases at V and 7 bases at J, with 18 bases between. The CDR3 protein is CASSLTGAVGNTIYF. The CDR3, as DNA: TGTGCCAGCAGCCTTACAGGCGCCGTCGGGAACACCATATATTTT.

The genes are TRBV6-2 or TRBV6-3 and TRBJ2-7, with 9 bases matching TRBD1. The CDR3 loop spans 18 amino acids. J gave up 3 bases and V 4 bases, and 16 bases lay outside the gene matches. Germline CDR1 reads MNHEY; CDR2 reads SVGEGT. CDR3 nucleotides: TGTGCCAGCAGTTCCAGGAGGATTGGGACAGGGCGGCTCTACGAGCAGTACTTC. Its translation is CASSSRRIGTGRLYEQYF.

The chain couples TRBV24-1 to TRBJ2-5; 8 bases agree with TRBD2. V lost 3 bases and J lost 5; bases outside the gene matches: 10. CDR3 length: 16 residues. Germline CDR1 is KGHDR and CDR2 is SFDVKD. This CDR3 reads CATSDPPGSGIETQYF. CDR3 bases: TGTGCCACCAGTGATCCCCCTGGTAGCGGGATCGAGACCCAGTACTTC.

The V and J genes are TRBV6-5 and TRBJ1-2, with D perhaps matching TRBD1 (6 bases). Germline-derived CDR1 and CDR2 are MNHEY and SVGAGI. This CDR3 has 15 residues. Trimming removed 6 bases at V and 6 bases at J, with 20 bases between. Written as DNA, the CDR3 is TGTGCCAGCAGGCCAAATCCCGGGGGGGCGCATGGCTACACCTTC. It codes for CASRPNPGGAHGYTF.

This clone was counted once. The chain recombines TRBV19 with TRBJ1-4, with a possible D match to TRBD1 (6 bases). CDR3 length: 14 amino acids. The V gene's germline CDR1 is LNHDA and CDR2 SQIVND (reference sequence). V gave up 7 bases and J gave up 8 bases, with 17 bases separating them. CDR3 loop: CASTQTGTGEKLFF. The DNA of the CDR3 is TGTGCCAGTACTCAGACAGGAACGGGAGAAAAACTGTTTTTT. Full variable domain (rest looked up from reference TRBV19 and TRBJ1-4): DGGITQSPKYLFRKEGQNVTLSCEQNLNHDAMYWYRQDPGQGLRLIYYSQIVNDFQKGDIAEGYSVSREKKESFPLTVTSAQKNPTAFYLCASTQTGTGEKLFFGSGTQLSVL.

This clone has more than one count but fewer than ten. The rearrangement joins TRBV4-3 to TRBJ2-2; 8 bases align to TRBD2. J lost 6 bases, V lost 6 bases, and 6 bases had no gene match. Germline-derived CDR1 and CDR2 are LGHNA and YSLEER. This CDR3 comprises 14 residues. CDR3 residues: CASRAQAGAGELFF. DNA of the CDR3: TGCGCCAGCAGGGCCCAAGCGGGAGCCGGGGAGCTGTTTTTT.

This chain joins TRBV28 and TRBJ1-1; perhaps TRBD1 as D (5 bases). The CDR3 has 14 residues. Trimming removed 2 bases from V and 0 bases from J, with 7 bases in between. Per the germline V gene, CDR1 is MDHEN and CDR2 is SYDVKM. CDR3 sequence: CASSLRQLNTEAFF. CDR3 DNA: TGTGCCAGCAGTTTAAGACAGTTGAACACTGAAGCTTTCTTT. The full variable domain, rest sourced from reference TRBV28 and TRBJ1-1, is DVKVTQSSRYLVKRTGEKVFLECVQDMDHENMFWYRQDPGLGLRLIYFSYDVKMKEKGDIPEGYSVSREKKERFSLILESASTNQTSMYLCASSLRQLNTEAFFGQGTRLTVV.

The chain links TRBV19 to TRBJ2-7; 9 bases are shared with TRBD2. The CDR3 consists of 16 residues. V dropped 5 bases and J dropped 3; count of bases not matched to a gene: 11. Looked up from germline, CDR1 is LNHDA and CDR2 is SQIVND (reference sequence). CDR3 sequence: CASSPRGGSGSYEQYF. CDR3 sequence (DNA): TGTGCCAGTAGTCCCCGAGGAGGTAGCGGGAGCTACGAGCAGTACTTC.

This rearrangement joins TRBV29-1 to TRBJ2-7, with D perhaps TRBD1 (6 bases). This CDR3 is 14 amino acids long. The germline CDR1 and CDR2 sequences are SQVTM and ANQGSEA. V lost 4 bases and J lost 4, with 17 bases in between. The CDR3 sequence is CSVAYTGSNYEQYF. The CDR3 region has the DNA TGCAGCGTTGCGTACACAGGGTCAAATTACGAGCAGTACTTC.

The chain couples TRBV21-1 to TRBJ2-1; TRBD1 was called by the table and not checked on the DNA. TRBV21-1 is marked as a pseudogene. CDR3 size: 15 residues. CDR3 DNA sequence: TGTGCCAGCAGCAAGACAGGAGGACGGTTCGATGAGCAGTTCTTC. It codes for CASSKTGGRFDEQFF.

The gene calls are TRBV14 and TRBJ1-1, with TRBD1 as a possible D gene (5 bases). Trimming removed 1 base from V and 1 base from J, with 7 bases in between. This CDR3 is built from 14 residues. The germline gives CDR1 SGHDN, CDR2 FVKESK. CDR3: CASSQVGANTEAFF. The CDR3 coding sequence is TGTGCCAGCAGCCAAGTTGGGGCGAACACTGAAGCTTTCTTT.

The chain links TRBV9 to TRBJ2-3; D unresolved. Germline CDR1 is SGDLS and CDR2 is YYNGEE. Trimming removed 4 bases at V and 0 bases at J, with 9 bases between. This CDR3 contains 14 residues. The CDR3: CASSPGLSTDTQYF. The CDR3 DNA reads TGTGCCAGCAGCCCTGGCCTTAGCACAGATACGCAGTATTTT.